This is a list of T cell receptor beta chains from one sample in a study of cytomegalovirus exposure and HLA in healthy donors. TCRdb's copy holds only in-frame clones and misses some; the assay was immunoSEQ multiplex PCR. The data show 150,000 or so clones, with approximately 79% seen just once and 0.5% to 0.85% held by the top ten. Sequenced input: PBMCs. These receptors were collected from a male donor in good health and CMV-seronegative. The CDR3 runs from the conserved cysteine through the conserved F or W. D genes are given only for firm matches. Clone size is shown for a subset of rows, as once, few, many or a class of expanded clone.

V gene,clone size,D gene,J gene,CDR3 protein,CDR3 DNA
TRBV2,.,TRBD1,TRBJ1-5,CASRMGQGNQPQHF,TGTGCCAGCAGGATGGGACAGGGCAATCAGCCCCAGCATTTT
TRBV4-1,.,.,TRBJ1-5,CASSRLQGGNQPQHF,TGCGCCAGCAGCCGGTTACAGGGTGGGAATCAGCCCCAGCATTTT
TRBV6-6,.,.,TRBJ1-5,CASSYGGAGQPQHF,TGTGCCAGCAGTTACGGGGGCGCGGGTCAGCCCCAGCATTTT
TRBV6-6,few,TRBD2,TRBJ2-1,CASSYSREGRNEQFF,TGTGCCAGCAGTTACTCTCGGGAGGGCCGAAATGAGCAGTTCTTC
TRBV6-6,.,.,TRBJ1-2,CASSYQGSTVNGYTF,TGTGCCAGCAGTTATCAGGGTTCGACGGTCAACGGCTACACCTTC
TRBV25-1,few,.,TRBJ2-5,CASSDPAGRETQYF,TGTGCCAGCAGTGATCCGGCGGGGCGAGAGACCCAGTACTTC
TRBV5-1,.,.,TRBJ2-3,CASSLAGASTDTQYF,TGCGCCAGCAGCTTGGCGGGAGCTAGCACAGATACGCAGTATTTT
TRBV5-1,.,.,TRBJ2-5,CASSLAAGQMSGETQYF,TGCGCCAGCAGCTTGGCCGCCGGACAGATGTCGGGAGAGACCCAGTACTTC
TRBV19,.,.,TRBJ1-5,CASSIQSQPQHF,TGTGCCAGTAGTATTCAGTCTCAGCCCCAGCATTTT
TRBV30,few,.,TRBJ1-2,CAWRNKDGGAYGYTF,TGTGCCTGGAGAAACAAGGACGGAGGGGCCTATGGCTACACCTTC
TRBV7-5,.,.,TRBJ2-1,CARSLVRQGMDNEQFF,TGTGCCAGAAGCTTAGTCCGACAGGGTATGGACAATGAGCAGTTCTTC
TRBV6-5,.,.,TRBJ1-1,CASSYLGLGDTEAFF,TGTGCCAGCAGTTACCTGGGACTGGGGGACACTGAAGCTTTCTTT
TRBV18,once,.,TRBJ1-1,CASSPLAGANTEAFF,TGTGCCAGCTCACCATTGGCGGGGGCGAACACTGAAGCTTTCTTT
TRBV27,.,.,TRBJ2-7,CASSLSGGGFEQYF,TGTGCCAGCAGTTTATCCGGCGGAGGATTCGAGCAGTACTTC
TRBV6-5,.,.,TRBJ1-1,CASRKPGGTEAFF,TGTGCCAGCAGGAAACCGGGGGGGACTGAAGCTTTCTTT
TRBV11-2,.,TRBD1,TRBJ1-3,CASSLSPKPNRGPGNTIYF,TGTGCCAGCAGCTTGAGCCCAAAGCCAAACAGGGGCCCTGGAAACACCATATATTTT
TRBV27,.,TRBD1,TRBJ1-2,CASSSTGGGYTF,TGTGCCAGCAGTAGCACAGGGGGTGGCTACACCTTC
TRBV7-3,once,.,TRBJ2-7,CASSLTGGRQYF,TGTGCCAGCAGCTTAACAGGGGGTCGGCAGTACTTC
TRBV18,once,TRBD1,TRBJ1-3,CASSPTGAGNTIYF,TGTGCCAGCTCCCCGACAGGGGCCGGAAACACCATATATTTT
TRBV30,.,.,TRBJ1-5,CAWSLSSNQPQHF,TGTGCCTGGAGTTTATCTAGCAATCAGCCCCAGCATTTT
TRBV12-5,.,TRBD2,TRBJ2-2,CASGLGTSGRNTGELFF,TGTGCTAGTGGTTTGGGGACGAGCGGGAGGAACACCGGGGAGCTGTTTTTT
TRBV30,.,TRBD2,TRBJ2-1,CAWSALAGGPYNEQFF,TGTGCCTGGAGTGCGTTGGCGGGGGGGCCCTACAATGAGCAGTTCTTC
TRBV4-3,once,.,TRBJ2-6,CASSQDHFSGANVLTF,TGCGCCAGCAGCCAAGACCACTTTTCTGGGGCCAACGTCCTGACTTTC
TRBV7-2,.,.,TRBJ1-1,CASSPDWGGTEAFF,TGTGCCAGCAGCCCGGACTGGGGGGGGACTGAAGCTTTCTTT
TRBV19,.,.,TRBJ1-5,CASSGTKGQPQHF,TGTGCCAGTAGTGGGACAAAAGGTCAGCCCCAGCATTTT
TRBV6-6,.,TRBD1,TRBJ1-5,CASSQGQGRQPQHF,TGTGCCAGCAGTCAAGGACAGGGTCGGCAGCCCCAGCATTTT
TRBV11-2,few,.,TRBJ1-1,CASTQGDTANTEAFF,TGTGCCAGCACCCAAGGGGACACCGCGAACACTGAAGCTTTCTTT
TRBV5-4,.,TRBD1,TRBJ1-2,CASSSGQGEYGYTF,TGTGCCAGCAGCTCCGGACAGGGGGAATATGGCTACACCTTC
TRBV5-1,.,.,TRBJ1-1,CASSLNPAGKGAEAFF,TGCGCCAGCAGCTTGAATCCAGCGGGTAAAGGGGCTGAAGCTTTCTTT
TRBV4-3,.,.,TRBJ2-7,CASSQEPSSYEQYF,TGCGCCAGCAGCCAAGAACCGAGCTCCTACGAGCAGTACTTC
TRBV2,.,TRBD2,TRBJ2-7,CASGGGSSYEQYF,TGTGCCAGCGGGGGGGGAAGCTCCTACGAGCAGTACTTC
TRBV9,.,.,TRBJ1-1,CASSAEIRGMNTEAFF,TGTGCCAGCAGCGCCGAGATTAGGGGGATGAACACTGAAGCTTTCTTT
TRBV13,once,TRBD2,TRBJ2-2,CASSHREGLTGELFF,TGTGCCAGCAGCCACCGGGAGGGCCTGACCGGGGAGCTGTTTTTT
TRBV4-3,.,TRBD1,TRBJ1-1,CASSQGDRVTEAFF,TGCGCCAGCAGCCAAGGGGACAGAGTTACTGAAGCTTTCTTT
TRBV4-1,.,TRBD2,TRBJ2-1,CASGPLLAGANEQFF,TGCGCCAGCGGCCCTTTACTAGCGGGGGCAAATGAGCAGTTCTTC
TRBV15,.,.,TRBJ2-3,CATSRAAGPDTQYF,TGTGCCACCAGCAGAGCCGCAGGGCCAGATACGCAGTATTTT
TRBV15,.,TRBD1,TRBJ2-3,CATSREDRGIDTQYF,TGTGCCACCAGCAGAGAGGACAGGGGAATTGATACGCAGTATTTT
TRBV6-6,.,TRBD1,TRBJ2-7,CASTYLSQGHEQYF,TGTGCCAGCACCTACCTATCACAGGGGCACGAGCAGTACTTC
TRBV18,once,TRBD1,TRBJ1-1,CASSPMITGGYTEAFF,TGTGCCAGCTCACCGATGATAACAGGGGGCTATACTGAAGCTTTCTTT
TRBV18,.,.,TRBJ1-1,CASSGLTNTEAFF,TGTGCCAGCTCGGGCTTGACGAACACTGAAGCTTTCTTT
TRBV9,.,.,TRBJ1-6,CASSVGRDRFYNSPLHF,TGTGCCAGCAGCGTAGGCCGAGACAGATTCTATAATTCACCCCTCCACTTT
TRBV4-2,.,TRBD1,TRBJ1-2,CASSQVETGEKNYGYTF,TGTGCCAGCAGCCAAGTCGAGACAGGGGAGAAAAACTATGGCTACACCTTC
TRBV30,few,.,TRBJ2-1,CVRGETDEQFF,TGTGTCAGGGGGGAGACAGATGAGCAGTTCTTC
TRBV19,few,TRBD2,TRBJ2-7,CASSTRGEGAFYEQYF,TGTGCCAGTAGTACCCGGGGGGAGGGCGCCTTCTACGAGCAGTACTTC
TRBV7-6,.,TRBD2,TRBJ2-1,CASSGTLAGGSYNEQFF,TGTGCCAGCAGCGGGACGCTAGCGGGAGGCTCCTACAATGAGCAGTTCTTC
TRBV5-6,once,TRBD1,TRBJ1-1,CASSLPTGINTEAFF,TGTGCCAGCAGCTTACCGACAGGGATAAACACTGAAGCTTTCTTT
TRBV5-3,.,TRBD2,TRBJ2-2,CARNGLAPNTGELFF,TGTGCCAGAAACGGACTAGCACCGAACACCGGGGAGCTGTTTTTT
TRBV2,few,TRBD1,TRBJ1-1,CASSGQGVTEAFF,TGTGCCAGCAGTGGGCAGGGGGTCACTGAAGCTTTCTTT
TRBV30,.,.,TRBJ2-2,CAWSVFGDLNTGELFF,TGTGCCTGGAGTGTCTTCGGGGATTTGAACACCGGGGAGCTGTTTTTT
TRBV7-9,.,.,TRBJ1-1,CSSSPGQEAFF,TGTTCCAGCAGCCCGGGACAAGAAGCTTTCTTT
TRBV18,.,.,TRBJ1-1,CASSLLSTDTEAFF,TGTGCCAGCTCACTCTTGTCAACAGACACTGAAGCTTTCTTT
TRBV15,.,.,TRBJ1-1,CATSRGGANTEAFF,TGTGCCACCAGCAGAGGAGGAGCGAACACTGAAGCTTTCTTT
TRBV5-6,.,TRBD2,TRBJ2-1,CASSLRGLAGNEQFF,TGTGCCAGCAGCTTGCGGGGACTAGCGGGGAATGAGCAGTTCTTC
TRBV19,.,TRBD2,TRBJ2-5,CASSPRGLAGGEAETQYF,TGTGCCAGTAGTCCAAGGGGGCTAGCGGGAGGAGAGGCGGAGACCCAGTACTTC
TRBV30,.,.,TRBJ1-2,CAWSANPVYGYTF,TGTGCCTGGAGTGCAAACCCAGTATATGGCTACACCTTC
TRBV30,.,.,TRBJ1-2,CAWSSTANYGYTF,TGTGCCTGGAGTTCCACCGCGAACTATGGCTACACCTTC
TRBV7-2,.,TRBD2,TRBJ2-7,CASSTGLAGGYEQYF,TGTGCCAGCAGCACGGGACTAGCGGGGGGGTACGAGCAGTACTTC
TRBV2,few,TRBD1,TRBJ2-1,CASRQTGGPFDEQFF,TGTGCCAGCAGGCAGACAGGGGGCCCTTTCGATGAGCAGTTCTTC